This is a list of T cell receptor beta chains from one sample in a study of response to subunit inactivated influenza vaccine. MiXCR was run by TCRdb on the RT-PCR reads, yielding one entry per CDR3 protein. The sample yields approximately 530,000 distinct CDR3 sequences, roughly 13% seen once. The specimen comprised PBMCs from blood, sampled roughly 46 days after vaccination. These receptors were collected from a man in his fifties who received an inactivated influenza vaccine. The CDR3 runs from the conserved cysteine through the conserved F or W. D genes are given only for firm matches. Expanded clones get a size class; other rows say once, few or many, or leave the size out.

j_gene,v_gene,d_gene,abundance,CDR3aa,CDR3nt
TRBJ2-3,TRBV7-2,.,few,CASSLARGGLTDTQYF,TGTGCCAGCAGCTTAGCACGCGGGGGCCTCACAGATACGCAGTATTTT
TRBJ2-3,TRBV29-1,.,many,CSVESTPESTDTQYF,TGCAGCGTTGAATCAACTCCTGAAAGCACAGATACGCAGTATTTT
TRBJ2-1,TRBV3-1,.,.,CASSQGTAASSFF,TGTGCCAGCAGCCAAGGCACAGCCGCCTCGTCGTTCTTC
TRBJ2-1,TRBV7-2,TRBD2,.,CASSLGIAGGRNEQFF,TGTGCCAGCAGCTTAGGCATAGCGGGAGGGCGGAATGAGCAGTTCTTC
TRBJ2-7,TRBV2,.,few,CASRKGPVSSYEQYF,TGTGCCAGCAGGAAGGGGCCGGTTAGCTCCTACGAGCAGTACTTC
TRBJ2-5,TRBV7-2,.,medium-sized,CASSIQETQYF,TGTGCCAGCAGCATACAAGAGACCCAGTACTTC
TRBJ2-1,TRBV18,TRBD1,few,CASFTWDRGLNEQFF,TGTGCCAGCTTTACCTGGGACAGGGGGCTAAATGAGCAGTTCTTC
TRBJ2-3,TRBV3-1,TRBD1,.,CASSQSFYSTGGNTDTQYF,TGTGCCAGCAGCCAATCGTTCTATTCGACAGGGGGCAACACAGATACGCAGTATTTT
TRBJ2-2,TRBV12-3/TRBV12-4,TRBD1,many,CASIRTGNTGELFF,TGTGCCAGCATTCGGACAGGGAACACCGGGGAGCTGTTTTTT
TRBJ1-2,TRBV29-1,.,few,CSVHSLWAGDGYTF,TGCAGCGTTCATTCTTTATGGGCGGGCGATGGCTACACCTTC
TRBJ1-3,TRBV11-2,.,.,CASKTSFSSGNTIYF,TGTGCCAGCAAGACTTCCTTCAGCTCTGGAAACACCATATATTTT
TRBJ2-7,TRBV6-2/TRBV6-3,TRBD1,.,CASSYLGQMFSYEQYF,TGTGCCAGCAGTTACTTGGGACAGATGTTCTCCTACGAGCAGTACTTC
TRBJ2-7,TRBV12-3/TRBV12-4,TRBD2,many,CASSLERGPYEQYF,TGTGCCAGCAGTTTGGAGCGGGGTCCCTACGAGCAGTACTTC
TRBJ2-2,TRBV18,.,.,CASSPPMGTGELFF,TGTGCCAGCTCACCTCCGATGGGCACCGGGGAGCTGTTTTTT
TRBJ2-1,TRBV5-1,.,few,CASSLYTGGFDEQFF,TGCGCCAGCAGCTTGTACACAGGTGGTTTCGATGAGCAGTTCTTC
TRBJ2-5,TRBV6-5,.,few,CASSYSHRSGLQETQYF,TGTGCCAGCAGTTACTCACACCGTAGCGGACTTCAAGAGACCCAGTACTTC
TRBJ1-5,TRBV6-1,.,.,CASSEPVQPQHF,TGTGCCAGCAGTGAACCAGTCCAGCCCCAGCATTTT
TRBJ2-1,TRBV6-2/TRBV6-3,.,.,CASRLSENNEQFF,TGTGCCAGCCGACTAAGCGAAAACAATGAGCAGTTCTTC
TRBJ1-4,TRBV9,.,few,CASSLRGFATNEKLFF,TGTGCCAGCAGCTTGAGGGGTTTCGCAACTAATGAAAAACTGTTTTTT
TRBJ2-6,TRBV27,TRBD1,many,CASSLRGRPSSGANVLTF,TGTGCCAGCAGCCTCAGGGGGCGTCCAAGCTCTGGGGCCAACGTCCTGACTTTC
TRBJ2-4,TRBV5-4,.,.,CASSSGGLEAKNIQYF,TGTGCCAGCAGCTCTGGTGGCTTGGAGGCCAAAAACATTCAGTACTTC
TRBJ2-2,TRBV11-2,.,few,CASYGLITGELFF,TGTGCCAGCTATGGGCTTATCACCGGGGAGCTGTTTTTT
TRBJ2-5,TRBV20-1,.,.,CSASHPEEYQETQYF,TGCAGTGCTAGTCACCCCGAGGAGTACCAAGAGACCCAGTACTTC
TRBJ2-1,TRBV6-6,.,.,CASSYSDSNEQFF,TGTGCCAGCAGTTACTCGGACAGCAATGAGCAGTTCTTC
TRBJ2-3,TRBV12-3/TRBV12-4,.,.,CASSPGLTSTDTQYF,TGTGCCAGCAGCCCGGGCCTAACTAGCACAGATACGCAGTATTTT
TRBJ1-3,TRBV29-1,.,.,CSVVAGLSGNTIYF,TGCAGCGTTGTGGCAGGCCTCTCTGGAAACACCATATATTTT
TRBJ2-5,TRBV5-1,.,few,CASSFGSLQQETQYF,TGCGCCAGCAGCTTTGGGTCATTACAGCAAGAGACCCAGTACTTC
TRBJ2-3,TRBV6-1,.,many,CASSRLMGSDTQYF,TGTGCCAGCAGCCGGCTGATGGGATCAGATACGCAGTATTTT
TRBJ2-2,TRBV12-5,TRBD1,.,CASGLLQGDTGELFF,TGTGCTAGTGGTTTATTGCAGGGGGACACCGGGGAGCTGTTTTTT